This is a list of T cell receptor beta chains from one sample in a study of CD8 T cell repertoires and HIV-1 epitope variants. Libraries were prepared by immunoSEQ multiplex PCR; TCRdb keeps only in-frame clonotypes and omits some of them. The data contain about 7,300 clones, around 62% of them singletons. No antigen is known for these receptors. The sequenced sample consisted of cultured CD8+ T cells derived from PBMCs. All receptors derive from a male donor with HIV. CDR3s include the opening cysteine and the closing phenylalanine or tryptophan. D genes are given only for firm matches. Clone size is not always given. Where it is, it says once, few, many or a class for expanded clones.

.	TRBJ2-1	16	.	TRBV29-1	CSVDSTGGQLNNEQFF	TGCAGCGTCGACTCGACGGGGGGACAGTTAAACAATGAGCAGTTCTTC
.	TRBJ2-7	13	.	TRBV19	CASSIGGFYEQYF	TGTGCCAGTAGTATAGGGGGATTCTACGAGCAGTACTTC
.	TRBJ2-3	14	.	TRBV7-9	CASSFEGSTDTQYF	TGTGCCAGCAGCTTCGAGGGAAGCACAGATACGCAGTATTTT
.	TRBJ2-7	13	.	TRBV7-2	CASSFTRIYEQYF	TGTGCCAGCAGCTTTACTCGGATCTACGAGCAGTACTTC
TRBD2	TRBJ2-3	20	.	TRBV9	CASSVGALAGKPIGTDTQYF	TGTGCCAGCAGCGTAGGGGCCCTAGCGGGGAAACCAATAGGCACAGATACGCAGTATTTT
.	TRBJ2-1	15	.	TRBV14	CASSLLTTGAGEQFF	TGTGCCAGCAGCCTCTTAACGACTGGGGCAGGTGAGCAGTTCTTC
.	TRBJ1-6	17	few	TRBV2	CASSGRGPNRVDSPLHF	TGTGCCAGCAGTGGAAGAGGACCGAACAGGGTCGATTCACCCCTCCACTTT
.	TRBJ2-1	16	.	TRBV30	CAWSNPWKGEADEQFF	TGTGCCTGGAGTAACCCCTGGAAGGGAGAAGCCGATGAGCAGTTCTTC
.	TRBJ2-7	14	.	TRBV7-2	CASSLEDGNYEQYF	TGTGCCAGCAGCTTAGAAGACGGAAACTACGAGCAGTACTTC
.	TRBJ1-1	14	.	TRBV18	CASSPLQQNTEAFF	TGTGCCAGCTCACCGTTACAGCAGAACACTGAAGCTTTCTTT
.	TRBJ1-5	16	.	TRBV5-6	CASSLLGSGAVQPQHF	TGTGCCAGCAGCTTGCTCGGTTCAGGGGCAGTTCAGCCCCAGCATTTT
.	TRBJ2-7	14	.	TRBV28	CASSPLTEAYEQYF	TGTGCCAGCAGTCCCCTCACTGAGGCCTACGAGCAGTACTTC
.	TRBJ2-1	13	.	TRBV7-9	CASSHGTENEQFF	TGTGCCAGCAGCCACGGGACTGAGAATGAGCAGTTCTTC
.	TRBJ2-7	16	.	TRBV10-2	CASRGGWGKGTYEQYF	TGCGCCAGCAGGGGGGGATGGGGCAAGGGTACCTACGAGCAGTACTTC
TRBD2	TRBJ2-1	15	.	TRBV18	CASSPGLAGDNEQFF	TGTGCCAGCTCACCGGGACTAGCGGGAGACAATGAGCAGTTCTTC
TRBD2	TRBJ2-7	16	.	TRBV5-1	CASSLAGLAGTYEQYF	TGCGCCAGCAGCTTGGCCGGTCTAGCGGGAACCTACGAGCAGTACTTC
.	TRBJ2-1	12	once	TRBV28	CASLTGYNEQFF	TGTGCCAGCCTAACGGGATACAATGAGCAGTTCTTC
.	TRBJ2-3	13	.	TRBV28	CASSFIGTDTQYF	TGTGCCAGCAGTTTTATAGGCACAGATACGCAGTATTTT
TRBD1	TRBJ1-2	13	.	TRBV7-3	CASSPTGEGGYTF	TGTGCCAGCAGCCCCACAGGGGAGGGTGGCTACACCTTC
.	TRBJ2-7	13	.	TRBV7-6	CASSLSGAYEQYF	TGTGCCAGCAGCTTATCGGGGGCCTACGAGCAGTACTTC
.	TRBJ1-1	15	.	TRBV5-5	CASSSLSQVNTEAFF	TGTGCCAGCAGCTCTCTATCACAAGTAAACACTGAAGCTTTCTTT
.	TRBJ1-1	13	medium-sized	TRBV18	CASSPGANTEAFF	TGTGCCAGCTCACCAGGGGCGAACACTGAAGCTTTCTTT
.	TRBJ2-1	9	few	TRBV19	CASGDEQFF	TGTGCCAGCGGGGATGAGCAGTTCTTC
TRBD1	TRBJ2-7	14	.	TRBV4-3	CASSQDRTGVEQYF	TGCGCCAGCAGCCAAGATCGGACAGGGGTCGAGCAGTACTTC